A single sample gave rise to the 20 T cell receptor beta chains below, sequenced in a study of regulatory T cells in long-lasting Graves disease. Time point in this sample: newly diagnosed GD, antithyroid drugs for less than 3 months. PBMC-derived RNA was used for the TCR library. Sequencing libraries for TCR beta were prepared with iRepertoire HTBI primers and Arm-PCR of CDR3 regions. Each CDR3 protein is one row after TCRdb ran MiXCR on the multiplex PCR reads. This table has 300,000 to 400,000 distinct CDR3 sequences, over 15% appearing once. The sample also formed part of further work on T cells in Graves' hyperthyroidism and ophthalmopathy.

The sequences come from peripheral blood mononuclear cells (PBMCs), collected at new diagnosis, from a patient treated with antithyroid drugs. These receptor sequences come from a middle-aged man with Graves disease.

This clonotype was seen ten or more times. The genes are TRBV20-1 and TRBJ1-1; D remains ambiguous. V lost 0 bases, J lost 10 bases, and 21 bases lay in between. The CDR3 runs to 15 residues. Germline V gene sequence: CDR1 DFQATT, CDR2 SNEGSKA (reference sequence). This chain's CDR3 is CSARERPRGGFGAFF. Written as DNA, the CDR3 is TGCAGTGCTAGAGAACGGCCACGCGGTGGTTTTGGAGCTTTCTTT.

The rearrangement links TRBV20-1 to TRBJ2-5; 9 bases fit TRBD2. The J segment lost 4 bases and the V segment lost 4 bases, leaving 7 bases of the junction unmatched. The germline CDR1 and CDR2 sequences are DFQATT and SNEGSKA (reference sequence). The CDR3 spans 14 residues. The CDR3 region has the DNA TGCAGTGCTACAGAGCGGGGGGTTGGAGAGACCCAGTACTTC. Protein sequence: CSATERGVGETQYF.

This clonotype appeared many times. The CDR3 reads CASSPLQGRTGELFF. The CDR3 DNA is TGTGCCAGCTCACCCCTTCAGGGGAGAACCGGGGAGCTGTTTTTT. V and J are TRBV18 and TRBJ2-2, with D tentatively TRBD1 (6 bases). The CDR3 runs to 15 residues. The germline gives CDR1 KGHSH, CDR2 LQKENI. Trimming took 3 bases from V and 5 from J, leaving 13 bases between them.

This clonotype was counted only a few times. This chain joins TRBV15 and TRBJ1-4, with D possibly TRBD1 on 6 matching bases. The germline V gene has CDR1 LNHNV and CDR2 YYDKDF (reference sequence). Trimming cost V 5 bases and J 8 bases, with 15 bases left between them. CDR3 length equals 14 residues. In DNA form, the CDR3 reads TGTGCCACCAGCCGGACAGCGGAGGGGGAAAAACTGTTTTTT. Amino acid sequence: CATSRTAEGEKLFF.

In this sample, this clonotype turned up a few times. This CDR3 reads CASSLEGHRPGELFF. The CDR3 DNA follows: TGTGCCAGTAGCCTAGAGGGACACCGGCCCGGGGAGCTGTTTTTT. V usage is TRBV19 and J usage is TRBJ2-2; perhaps TRBD1 as D (6 bases). Germline values: CDR1 LNHDA, CDR2 SQIVND (reference sequence). V lost 6 bases to trimming and J lost 6 bases, with 17 bases between them. The CDR3 has 15 residues.

The chain couples TRBV19 to TRBJ2-3; TRBD1 might be the D (5 bases). The V end lost 7 bases, the J end lost 3 bases, and 17 bases lay between the germline ends. The CDR3 has 15 residues. CDR1 is LNHDA and CDR2 is SQIVND in the germline V gene (reference sequence). This chain's CDR3 is CASKTQRGETDTQYF. Written as DNA, the CDR3 is TGTGCCAGTAAAACCCAAAGGGGCGAAACAGATACGCAGTATTTT.

This chain uses TRBV5-1 with TRBJ2-7, with D possibly TRBD2 on 6 matching bases. CDR1 is SGHRS and CDR2 is YFSETQ in the germline V gene. V lost 4 bases and J 3 bases, leaving 17 bases between the germline ends. This CDR3 has 15 residues. The CDR3 DNA reads TGCGCCAGCAGCCCGAAGGTGGGACTCCACTACGAGCAGTACTTC. Translation gives CASSPKVGLHYEQYF. Filled out from reference TRBV5-1 and TRBJ2-7, the complete variable domain reads KAGVTQTPRYLIKTRGQQVTLSCSPISGHRSVSWYQQTPGQGLQFLFEYFSETQRNKGNFPGRFSGRQFSNSRSEMNVSTLELGDSALYLCASSPKVGLHYEQYFGPGTRLTVT.

There are many counts of this clonotype. This chain connects TRBV20-1 to TRBJ2-7; D possibly corresponds to TRBD1 (5 bases). CDR1 is DFQATT and CDR2 is SNEGSKA in the germline V gene (reference sequence). V was pared by 5 bases and J by 5 bases, with 16 bases between. The CDR3 spans 13 residues. CDR3 protein: CSALLGARHEQYF. CDR3 sequence (DNA): TGCAGTGCTCTCCTTGGGGCGCGCCACGAGCAGTACTTC.

V and J are TRBV11-2 and TRBJ1-1; D is uncertain. The CDR3 has 12 amino acids. CDR1 SGHAT and CDR2 FQNNGV come from the germline V gene. Between the trimmed V and J ends, which lost 5 bases and 11 bases, there was a span of 15 bases. The CDR3 loop is CASSPGGLRAFF. The CDR3 nucleotides read TGTGCCAGCAGCCCAGGAGGGCTCCGGGCTTTCTTT.

The genes are TRBV5-1 and TRBJ2-3; no definite D call. Germline V gene lookup returns CDR1 SGHRS and CDR2 YFSETQ. The CDR3 spans 17 residues. Trimming pared 6 bases from V and 0 bases from J, leaving 20 bases between. CDR3 bases: TGCGCCAGCACCTCCGGAGACTCTGCCCTGAGCACAGATACGCAGTATTTT. Translation gives CASTSGDSALSTDTQYF. The full variable domain, rest sourced from reference TRBV5-1 and TRBJ2-3, is KAGVTQTPRYLIKTRGQQVTLSCSPISGHRSVSWYQQTPGQGLQFLFEYFSETQRNKGNFPGRFSGRQFSNSRSEMNVSTLELGDSALYLCASTSGDSALSTDTQYFGPGTRLTVL.

This clonotype was recorded many times. The chain links TRBV6-1 to TRBJ2-6; no definite D call. Germline loops: CDR1 MNHNS, CDR2 SASEGT. This CDR3 has 15 amino acids. V gave up 6 bases and J gave up 2 bases, with 11 bases separating them. The CDR3 region has the DNA TGTGCCAGCAGCCCACAGAGGACTGGGGCCAACGTCCTGACTTTC. It translates to CASSPQRTGANVLTF.

This clonotype has a count of ten or more. V usage is TRBV2 and J usage is TRBJ1-5; D is ambiguous. CDR1 and CDR2 from the germline V gene are SNHLY and FYNNEI. The CDR3 contains 13 residues. Trimming took off 6 bases at V and 0 bases at J, with 6 bases between the two ends. The CDR3 DNA reads TGTGCCAGCAGCTTACGTAGCAATCAGCCCCAGCATTTT. Translating it yields CASSLRSNQPQHF.

This clonotype appeared a few times. The V and J genes are TRBV14 and TRBJ1-1; D is ambiguous. CDR1 and CDR2 from the germline V gene are SGHDN and FVKESK. Trimming removed 0 bases at V and 7 bases at J, with 12 bases between. This CDR3 has 14 amino acids. The chain's CDR3 is CASSQEREGSEAFF. In DNA, the CDR3 is TGTGCCAGCAGCCAAGAAAGGGAAGGGAGTGAAGCTTTCTTT.

In its sample, this clonotype was seen many times. The CDR3 loop reads CASGGTEPNSPLHF. CDR3 bases: TGTGCCAGCGGGGGGACTGAACCCAATTCACCCCTCCACTTT. This chain links TRBV2 with TRBJ1-6, with D possibly TRBD1 on 5 matching bases. With 8 bases removed from V and 7 bases from J, the gap between germline ends came to 15 bases. This CDR3 is 14 amino acids long. Per germline, CDR1 SNHLY and CDR2 FYNNEI.

This clonotype has just a few counts. The V gene is TRBV6-9, the J gene TRBJ2-2; D gene unclear. This CDR3 spans 15 amino acids. With 3 bases removed from V and 0 bases from J, the gap between germline ends came to 8 bases. Germline CDR1 and CDR2: MNHGY and SVAAGI. The CDR3 spells CASSYRSSNTGELFF. The CDR3 coding sequence is TGTGCCAGCAGTTACCGCAGCTCGAACACCGGGGAGCTGTTTTTT.

This chain links TRBV4-1 with TRBJ2-2; 7 bases are a match to TRBD1. The CDR3 contains 16 residues. The germline gives CDR1 MGHRA, CDR2 YSYEKL. V was clipped by 4 bases and J by 3 bases; unmatched bases: 8. The CDR3 sequence is CASSRLPTGDTGELFF. The CDR3 coding sequence is TGCGCCAGCAGCCGTCTCCCTACAGGGGACACCGGGGAGCTGTTTTTT.

This rearrangement joins TRBV28 to TRBJ2-7; 7 bases match TRBD1. This CDR3 comprises 16 residues. The V gene's germline CDR1 is MDHEN and CDR2 SYDVKM. Germline trimming cut 6 bases from V and 2 bases from J; bases unmatched to any gene: 13. The CDR3 DNA is TGTGCCAGCAGCTCGTCCGGGACAGAGAAGGCCTACGAGCAGTACTTC. Translation gives CASSSSGTEKAYEQYF.

The V and J genes are TRBV19 and TRBJ2-3; maybe TRBD2 (5 bases). With 3 bases removed from V and 1 base from J, the gap between germline ends came to 11 bases. This CDR3 contains 15 residues. Per the germline V gene, CDR1 is LNHDA and CDR2 is SQIVND (reference sequence). As DNA, the CDR3 is TGTGCCAGTAGTATCGAGGGTTTTGGCACAGATACGCAGTATTTT. Translation: CASSIEGFGTDTQYF.

The genes are TRBV9 and TRBJ1-6, with D possibly TRBD1 on 6 matching bases. V was shortened by 3 bases and J by 4 bases, with 11 bases between the two germline ends. CDR3 length: 15 residues. Germline V gene sequence: CDR1 SGDLS, CDR2 YYNGEE. CDR3 sequence reads: CASSDRQEYNSPLHF. In nucleotides, the CDR3 is TGTGCCAGCAGCGACCGACAGGAGTATAATTCACCCCTCCACTTT.

The CDR3 sequence: CASSVGGAGTYEQYF. The CDR3 DNA is TGTGCCAGCAGCGTAGGGGGGGCAGGGACCTACGAGCAGTACTTC. The chain employs TRBV9 and TRBJ2-7; either TRBD1 or TRBD2 may supply D (6 bases each). From germline, CDR1 is SGDLS and CDR2 YYNGEE. The CDR3 consists of 15 residues. V lost 0 bases and J 2 bases, leaving 12 bases between the germline ends.